The 14 T cell receptor beta chains reported below all come from one sample, sequenced in a study of shared clonotypes between healthy human individuals. Some clones are missing from TCRdb's copy, which holds only in-frame ones; the method was immunoSEQ multiplex PCR. This sample yields about 2,100,000 clones, of which 85% to 95% are seen a single time; under 2% belongs to the top ten. Naive CD8 isolation took CD45RO-negative cells positively selected for CCR7 and excluded terminally differentiated effector memory CD45RA+ cells. Sequenced sample: naive CD8+ T cells from PBMCs. The receptors derive from a man between 18 and 29 years old in good health. Some clones in this sample may be carry-over from other donors' samples.

The chain has TRBV9 and TRBJ1-1, with D uncertain. There are 14 residues in the CDR3. The ends were cut back, 0 bases at V and 7 bases at J, with 13 bases in the middle. The V gene's germline CDR1 is SGDLS and CDR2 YYNGEE. This CDR3 is CASSVGTVGFEAFF. Here the CDR3 DNA reads TGTGCCAGCAGCGTAGGCACAGTCGGGTTTGAAGCTTTCTTT.

J is TRBJ2-5 and V is TRBV10-3; D is perhaps TRBD1 or TRBD2 (5 bases each). This CDR3 region has 13 residues. Trimming stripped 10 bases from V and 2 bases from J, with 14 bases between. Germline V gene sequence: CDR1 ENHRY, CDR2 SYGVKD. The CDR3 nucleotides read TGTGCCACCAGACCGGGGCAGCAAGAGACCCAGTACTTC. It translates to CATRPGQQETQYF.

The rearrangement joins TRBV2 to TRBJ2-1, with a weak D call TRBD2 (6 bases). V lost 0 bases and J lost 7, with 19 bases in between. The CDR3 length is 17 residues. The germline V gene has CDR1 SNHLY and CDR2 FYNNEI. CDR3 in amino acids: CASSEARPGEPVNEQFF. The CDR3 coding sequence is TGTGCCAGCAGTGAAGCGCGACCGGGAGAACCTGTGAATGAGCAGTTCTTC.

The rearrangement joins TRBV27 to TRBJ2-7; 11 bases agree with TRBD1. This CDR3 region has 13 residues. Per germline, CDR1 MNHEY and CDR2 SMNVEV (reference sequence). Losses at the gene ends were 7 bases for V and 7 bases for J; bases not matched to a gene: 6. In DNA form, the CDR3 reads TGTGCCAGCACGGGGACAGGGGGATGGGAGCAGTACTTC. Protein: CASTGTGGWEQYF.

The rearrangement joins TRBV27 to TRBJ2-2; D may be TRBD2 (6 bases). Germline CDR1 is MNHEY and CDR2 is SMNVEV (reference sequence). The CDR3 has 14 residues. Trimming left V 5 bases short and J 6 bases short, with 13 bases between. The CDR3 bases are TGTGCCAGCAGTCCCGGAGGGCCGCCCGGGGAGCTGTTTTTT. As protein: CASSPGGPPGELFF.

This clone was seen once. The chain joins TRBV27 to TRBJ1-1; 8 nucleotides match TRBD1. The CDR3 is made up of 15 amino acids. The V segment lost 0 bases and the J segment 4 bases; nucleotides outside the gene matches: 4. Germline lookup yields CDR1 MNHEY and CDR2 SMNVEV (reference sequence). The CDR3 protein is CASSLSTGVLTEAFF. The CDR3 DNA reads TGTGCCAGCAGTTTATCGACAGGGGTACTCACTGAAGCTTTCTTT.

V usage is TRBV5-1 and J usage is TRBJ1-1; no definite D call. The germline gives CDR1 SGHRS, CDR2 YFSETQ. V dropped 0 bases and J dropped 3 bases, with 12 bases sitting between them. The CDR3 runs to 15 residues. In DNA, the CDR3 is TGCGCCAGCAGCTTGGAAGAGGCCCCTCACACTGAAGCTTTCTTT. Translated: CASSLEEAPHTEAFF.

The chain joins TRBV27 to TRBJ1-1, with unresolved D. Trimming pared 3 bases from V and 3 bases from J, leaving 8 bases between. The CDR3 consists of 13 residues. The germline V gene encodes CDR1 MNHEY and CDR2 SMNVEV (reference sequence). The CDR3 reads CASSFEHYTEAFF. The CDR3, as DNA: TGTGCCAGCAGTTTTGAGCATTACACTGAAGCTTTCTTT.

V usage is TRBV27 and J usage is TRBJ2-1, with TRBD2 matching 13 bases. The CDR3 sequence is 18 residues long. Looked up from germline, CDR1 is MNHEY and CDR2 is SMNVEV (reference sequence). J lost 2 bases, V lost 0 bases, and 4 bases had no gene match. CDR3 loop: CASSLSRGLAGTYNEQFF. DNA of the CDR3: TGTGCCAGCAGTTTATCGCGGGGACTAGCGGGAACCTACAATGAGCAGTTCTTC.

The V and J genes are TRBV7-7 and TRBJ2-5; either TRBD1 or TRBD2 may supply D (7 bases each). The DNA end is more similar to TRBJ2-7, so the J call may be wrong. Germline V gene data show CDR1 as SSHAT and CDR2 as FNYEAQ (reference sequence). The CDR3 is 16 residues long. The CDR3 DNA sequence: TGTGCCAGCAGCCCTTCGACAGGGAGGGTCCTTCACGAGCAGTACTTC. As protein: CASSPSTGRVLHEQYF.

The chain is built from TRBV4-3 and TRBJ1-2, with no clear D. Germline values: CDR1 LGHNA, CDR2 YSLEER. This CDR3 has 16 amino acids. Trimming took 3 bases from V and 4 from J, leaving 18 bases between them. Here the CDR3 reads CASSQARGLDLYGYTF. The CDR3 DNA reads as TGCGCCAGCAGCCAGGCTCGCGGCCTAGATCTCTATGGCTACACCTTC.

In DNA form, the CDR3 reads TGTGCCAGCAGCTCCCTCGGTGGCGGGACTAGCACAGATACGCAGTATTTT. Its translation: CASSSLGGGTSTDTQYF. The chain recombines TRBV11-1 with TRBJ2-3; TRBD2 might be the D (6 bases). Germline CDR1 SGHAT, CDR2 FQDESV (reference sequence). Trimming stripped 4 bases from V and 0 bases from J, with 17 bases between. This CDR3 spans 17 amino acids.

The J gene is TRBJ2-7, the V gene TRBV9; TRBD2 is a possible D gene (7 bases). Trimming left V 2 bases short and J 2 bases short, with 17 bases between. The CDR3 loop spans 16 amino acids. Germline CDR1 and CDR2: SGDLS and YYNGEE. CDR3 in DNA: TGTGCCAGCAGCGTCAGTTCGCGGGGGCCGGCCTACGAGCAGTACTTC. The encoded protein is CASSVSSRGPAYEQYF.

This clone showed up just once. V is TRBV11-2 and J is TRBJ2-1, with 7 bases that match TRBD2. Looked up from germline, CDR1 is SGHAT and CDR2 is FQNNGV. The CDR3 spans 14 residues. Trimming at V came to 1 base and at J to 5 bases, leaving 2 bases not matched to a gene. The CDR3 loop reads CASSLVGTNNEQFF. In nucleotides, the CDR3 is TGTGCCAGCAGCTTAGTGGGGACTAACAATGAGCAGTTCTTC.